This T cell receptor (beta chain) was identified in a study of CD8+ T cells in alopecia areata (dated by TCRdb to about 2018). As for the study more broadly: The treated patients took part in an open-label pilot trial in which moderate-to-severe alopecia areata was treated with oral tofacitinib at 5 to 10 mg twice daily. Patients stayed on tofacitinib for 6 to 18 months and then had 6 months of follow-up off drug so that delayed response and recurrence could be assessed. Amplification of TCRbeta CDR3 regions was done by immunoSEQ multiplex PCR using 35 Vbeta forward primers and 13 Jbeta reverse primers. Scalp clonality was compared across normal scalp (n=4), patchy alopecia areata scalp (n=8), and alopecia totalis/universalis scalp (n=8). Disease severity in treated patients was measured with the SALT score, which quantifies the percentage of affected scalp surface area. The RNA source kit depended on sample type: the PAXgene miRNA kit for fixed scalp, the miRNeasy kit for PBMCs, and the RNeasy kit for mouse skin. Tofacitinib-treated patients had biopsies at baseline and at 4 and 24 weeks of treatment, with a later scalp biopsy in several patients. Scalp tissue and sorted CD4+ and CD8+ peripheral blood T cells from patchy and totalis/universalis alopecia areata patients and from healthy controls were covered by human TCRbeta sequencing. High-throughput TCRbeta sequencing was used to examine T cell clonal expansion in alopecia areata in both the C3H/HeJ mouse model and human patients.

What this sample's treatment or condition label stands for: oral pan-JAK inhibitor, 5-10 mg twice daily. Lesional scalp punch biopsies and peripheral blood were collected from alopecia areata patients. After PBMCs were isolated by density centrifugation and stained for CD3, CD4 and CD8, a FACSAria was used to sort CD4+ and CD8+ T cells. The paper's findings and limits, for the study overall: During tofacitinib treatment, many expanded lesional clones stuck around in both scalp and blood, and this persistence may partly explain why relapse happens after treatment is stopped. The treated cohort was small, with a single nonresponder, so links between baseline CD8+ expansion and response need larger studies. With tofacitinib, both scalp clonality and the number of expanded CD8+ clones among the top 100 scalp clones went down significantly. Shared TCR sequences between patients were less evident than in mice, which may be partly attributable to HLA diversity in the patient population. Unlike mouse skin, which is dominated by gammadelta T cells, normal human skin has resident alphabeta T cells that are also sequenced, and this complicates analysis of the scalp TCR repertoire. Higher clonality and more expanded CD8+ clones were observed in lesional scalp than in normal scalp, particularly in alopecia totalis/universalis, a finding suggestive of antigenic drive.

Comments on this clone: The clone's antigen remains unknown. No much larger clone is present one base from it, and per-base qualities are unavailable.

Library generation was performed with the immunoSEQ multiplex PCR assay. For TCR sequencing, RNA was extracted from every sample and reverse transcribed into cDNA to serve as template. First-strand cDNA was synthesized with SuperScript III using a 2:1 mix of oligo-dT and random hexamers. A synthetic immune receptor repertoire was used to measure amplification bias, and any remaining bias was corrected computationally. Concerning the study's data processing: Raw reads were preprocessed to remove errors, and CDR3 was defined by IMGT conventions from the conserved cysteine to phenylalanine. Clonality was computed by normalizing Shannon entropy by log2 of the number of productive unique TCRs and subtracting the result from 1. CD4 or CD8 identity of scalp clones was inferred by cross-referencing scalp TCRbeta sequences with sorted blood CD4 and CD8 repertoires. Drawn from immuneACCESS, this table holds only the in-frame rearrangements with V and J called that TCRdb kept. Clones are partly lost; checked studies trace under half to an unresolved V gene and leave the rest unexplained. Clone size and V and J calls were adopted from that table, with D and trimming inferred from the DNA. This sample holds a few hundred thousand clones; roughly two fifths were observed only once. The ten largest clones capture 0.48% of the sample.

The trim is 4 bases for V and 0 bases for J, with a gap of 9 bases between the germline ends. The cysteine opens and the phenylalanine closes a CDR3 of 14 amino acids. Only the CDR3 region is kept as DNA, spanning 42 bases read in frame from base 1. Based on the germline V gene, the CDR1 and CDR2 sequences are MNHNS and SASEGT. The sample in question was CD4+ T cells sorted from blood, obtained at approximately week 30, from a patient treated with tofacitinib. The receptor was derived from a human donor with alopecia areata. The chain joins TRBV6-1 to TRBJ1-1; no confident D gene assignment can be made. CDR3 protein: CASSVGLMNTEAFF. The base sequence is TGTGCCAGCAGTGTTGGGTTGATGAACACTGAAGCTTTCTTT.